A selection of T cell receptor beta chains follows, all from one sample in a study of cytomegalovirus exposure and HLA in healthy donors. Clones were sequenced by immunoSEQ multiplex PCR, and TCRdb holds only the in-frame ones, with some missing. The sample data list 50,000 to 80,000 clones. The sample consisted of PBMCs. All receptors come from a woman in her late teens or twenties in good health and CMV-seronegative. CDR3s include the opening cysteine and the closing phenylalanine or tryptophan. D genes are given only for firm matches.

j_call v_call d_call cdr3_nt cdr3_aa
TRBJ2-7 TRBV7-7 . TGTGCTAGCAGCTTAACAGATTCAGGCGAGCAGTACTTC CASSLTDSGEQYF
TRBJ2-7 TRBV5-6 TRBD1 TGTGCCAGCAGCTTGCGGTCGACAGGGGTCAGCTACGAGCAGTACTTC CASSLRSTGVSYEQYF
TRBJ2-5 TRBV25-1 . TGTGCCAGCAGTGTACTCCAAGAGACCCAGTACTTC CASSVLQETQYF
TRBJ2-1 TRBV30 TRBD2 TGTGCCTGGAGTCTACCGATGACTAGCGGGAGTCAAGACAATGAGCAGTTCTTC CAWSLPMTSGSQDNEQFF
TRBJ1-2 TRBV6-6 . TGTGCCAGCAGTTACTCACTTTCTGGCTACACCTTC CASSYSLSGYTF
TRBJ1-2 TRBV6-5 . TGTGCCAGCAGTGATAGGCCAGGCTATGGCTACACCTTC CASSDRPGYGYTF
TRBJ2-7 TRBV13 TRBD2 TGTGCCAGCAGCCGCCTACTAAGCACTAGCGGGAGGGCCTACGAGCAGTACTTC CASSRLLSTSGRAYEQYF
TRBJ1-5 TRBV5-7 . TGTGCCAGCAGCCCCCCTGGCGACAGTCTAGTAAATAGCAATCAGCCCCAGCATTTT CASSPPGDSLVNSNQPQHF
TRBJ1-2 TRBV28 . TGTGCCAGCACCGACGAAGACCGGAGGCGTGGCTACACCTTC CASTDEDRRRGYTF
TRBJ2-2 TRBV19 TRBD2 TGTGCCAGTCGTCCGAGCCTAGCGGGAGACCCCAATACCGGGGAGCTGTTTTTT CASRPSLAGDPNTGELFF
TRBJ1-5 TRBV7-9 . TGTGCCAGCAGCCTACTCAATCAGCCCCAGCATTTT CASSLLNQPQHF
TRBJ2-7 TRBV6-1 . TGTGCCAGCAGTGAGACCCAAACTAGTTCCTACGAGCAGTACTTC CASSETQTSSYEQYF
TRBJ1-1 TRBV7-9 . TGTGCCAGCAGCCCCCTAGTAGCTAGAAACACTGAAGCTTTCTTT CASSPLVARNTEAFF
TRBJ2-1 TRBV9 TRBD2 TGTGCCAGCAGCGTAGCGAGCGGGGGGGCCATCCCGTTCTTC CASSVASGGAIPFF
TRBJ1-5 TRBV25-1 . TGTGCCAGCAGTCCGCAGTCGAGCAATCAGCCCCAGCATTTT CASSPQSSNQPQHF